These 22 T cell receptor beta chains originate from one sample sequenced in a study of blood T cells in healthy people across ages. Through a sample-barcoded 5' primer and a J-beta primer mix, a second PCR was run for roughly 6 to 12 cycles. TCRdb re-called the 5' RACE reads through MiXCR, storing one row per CDR3 protein. The sample contains a few hundred thousand distinct CDR3 sequences, about 52% of which appear only once. Sequencing used blood. Receptor source: a man aged 55 to 69 in good health.

The chain carries TRBV3-1 and TRBJ2-3, with D hard to call. Germline assignment: CDR1 LGHDT and CDR2 YNNKEL (reference sequence). The CDR3 is 12 residues long. V lost 2 bases, J lost 9 bases, and 9 bases lay in between. The CDR3 region is CASSQPLKTQYF. The CDR3 DNA sequence: TGTGCCAGCAGCCAACCACTCAAGACGCAGTATTTT.

The CDR3 nucleotides read TGTGCCAGCAGTGTAAGGCAGGGTGGCAATGAGCAGTTCTTC. This sequence encodes CASSVRQGGNEQFF. This chain connects TRBV6-1 to TRBJ2-1; D possibly corresponds to TRBD1 (5 bases). Germline CDR1 and CDR2: MNHNS and SASEGT. V lost 4 bases to trimming and J lost 6 bases, with 13 bases between them. This CDR3 spans 14 amino acids.

DNA for the CDR3: TGTGCCAGCAGAACAACAGGGGACTACACCTTC. Amino acids: CASRTTGDYTF. The chain recombines TRBV6-6 with TRBJ1-2; 7 bases map to TRBD1. Germline assignment: CDR1 MNHNY and CDR2 SVGAGI (reference sequence). V shed 6 bases, J shed 10 bases, and the junction held 5 bases outside the gene matches. The CDR3 consists of 11 residues.

The CDR3 DNA follows: TGTGCCAGCAGCCCCCGACTAGGATCGACGGACGAGCAGTACTTC. This gives the protein CASSPRLGSTDEQYF. This chain uses TRBV3-1 with TRBJ2-7; D might be TRBD2 (6 bases). The germline V and J ends were trimmed by 4 bases and 5 bases, with 18 bases remaining between them. Looked up from germline, CDR1 is LGHDT and CDR2 is YNNKEL (reference sequence). This CDR3 is built from 15 residues.

This clonotype has a handful of counts. The V gene is TRBV5-1, the J gene TRBJ2-7; 7 positions agree with TRBD1. CDR1 SGHRS and CDR2 YFSETQ come from the germline V gene. V dropped 4 bases and J dropped 0; count of bases not matched to a gene: 4. CDR3 length: 14 amino acids. CDR3 residues: CASSKTGSSYEQYF. As DNA, the CDR3 is TGCGCCAGCAGCAAGACAGGGAGCTCCTACGAGCAGTACTTC. Filled out from reference TRBV5-1 and TRBJ2-7, the complete variable domain reads KAGVTQTPRYLIKTRGQQVTLSCSPISGHRSVSWYQQTPGQGLQFLFEYFSETQRNKGNFPGRFSGRQFSNSRSEMNVSTLELGDSALYLCASSKTGSSYEQYFGPGTRLTVT.

V and J are TRBV29-1 and TRBJ2-1, with D possibly called TRBD1 or TRBD2 (6 bases each). CDR1 is SQVTM and CDR2 is ANQGSEA in the germline V gene. The ends were cut back, 0 bases at V and 9 bases at J, with 12 bases in the middle. This CDR3 is built from 13 residues. The CDR3 DNA reads as TGCAGCGTTGAAGATCGGGGGCTGGGTGAGCAGTTCTTC. Protein: CSVEDRGLGEQFF.

This clonotype occurred a few times. The rearrangement joins TRBV6-1 to TRBJ2-1; weak D call: TRBD2 (6 bases). This CDR3 region has 17 residues. V lost 2 bases to trimming and J lost 3 bases, with 17 bases between them. The germline V gene encodes CDR1 MNHNS and CDR2 SASEGT. The CDR3 sequence: CASSESWAAGYYNEQFF. The CDR3 DNA sequence: TGTGCCAGCAGTGAAAGTTGGGCAGCGGGCTACTACAATGAGCAGTTCTTC.

The V call is TRBV7-6, the J call TRBJ2-7; D not certain. The CDR3 has 13 amino acids. Germline V gives CDR1 SGHVS, CDR2 FNYEAQ. Trimming pared 5 bases from V and 2 bases from J, leaving 10 bases between. The CDR3 region is CASSGRGPYEQYF. The CDR3 nucleotides are TGTGCCAGCAGCGGTCGCGGCCCCTACGAGCAGTACTTC.

The chain recombines TRBV27 with TRBJ2-3; D might be TRBD2 (5 bases). Trimming removed 5 bases at V and 5 bases at J, with 20 bases between. The CDR3 runs 16 residues. CDR1 MNHEY and CDR2 SMNVEV come from the germline V gene (reference sequence). CDR3 in amino acids: CASSPPRSAGKDTQYF. In nucleotides, the CDR3 is TGTGCCAGCAGTCCCCCCCGGTCCGCCGGGAAAGATACGCAGTATTTT.

The chain links TRBV7-9 to TRBJ1-4; tentative D call: TRBD1 (5 bases). There are 12 residues in the CDR3. From germline, CDR1 is SEHNR and CDR2 FQNEAQ (reference sequence). With 6 bases removed from V and 8 bases from J, the gap between germline ends came to 10 bases. The CDR3 spells CASSTGREKLFF. The CDR3 region has the DNA TGTGCCAGCAGTACAGGCAGGGAAAAACTGTTTTTT.

This clonotype was counted between two and nine times. CDR3 sequence: CASSHRSYEQYF. The CDR3 DNA reads as TGTGCCAGCAGCCACCGTTCCTACGAGCAGTACTTC. This chain joins TRBV7-3 and TRBJ2-7; D gene uncertain. Looked up from germline, CDR1 is SGHTA and CDR2 is FQGTGA. V was cut by 5 bases and J by 1 base, with 6 bases left in between. The CDR3 sequence is 12 residues long.

This clonotype was detected only once. The V call is TRBV20-1, the J call TRBJ2-5; 11 bases map to TRBD1. Germline loops: CDR1 DFQATT, CDR2 SNEGSKA (reference sequence). The CDR3 totals 15 residues. V was pared by 1 base and J by 0 bases, with 1 base of the junction left unmatched. The CDR3 reads CSARGDRGYQETQYF. The CDR3, as DNA: TGCAGTGCTAGAGGGGACAGGGGGTACCAAGAGACCCAGTACTTC.

This rearrangement joins TRBV5-6 to TRBJ1-1, with TRBD1 identical over 8 bases. The germline V gene has CDR1 SGHDT and CDR2 YYEEEE. J lost 0 bases, V lost 4 bases, and 2 bases had no gene match. The length of the CDR3 is 14 residues. The CDR3 DNA follows: TGTGCCAGCAGCCCGGGACAGGTGAACACTGAAGCTTTCTTT. Translation gives CASSPGQVNTEAFF.

This clonotype was seen at least ten times. The CDR3 loop is CSARWGNDGKTQYF. The CDR3 DNA sequence: TGCAGTGCTAGATGGGGGAACGATGGAAAGACCCAGTACTTC. The genes are TRBV20-1 and TRBJ2-5, with D perhaps assigned TRBD1 or TRBD2 (5 bases each). This CDR3 is 14 amino acids long. Trimming cost V 2 bases and J 6 bases, with 16 bases left between them. Germline V gene data show CDR1 as DFQATT and CDR2 as SNEGSKA (reference sequence).

This clonotype was seen a few times. The CDR3 nucleotides are TGTGCCAGCAGCCGAGACGAGACGACAGGCTACGAGCAGTACTTC. Translating gives CASSRDETTGYEQYF. This chain joins TRBV4-2 and TRBJ2-5, with D perhaps matching TRBD1 (6 bases). The assigned J gene may be wrong: the sequence end matches TRBJ2-7 better. Per the germline V gene, CDR1 is LGHNA and CDR2 is YNFKEQ. The CDR3 is made up of 15 amino acids.

The rearrangement links TRBV12-3 or TRBV12-4 to TRBJ2-1; D may be TRBD1 or TRBD2 (5 bases each). This CDR3 has 15 amino acids. The V gene lost 6 bases and the J gene lost 7 bases, with 19 bases spanning the gap. The CDR3, as DNA: TGTGCCAGCAGCCGGGACGGGCCCTTGGAGAATGAGCAGTTCTTC. It yields the protein CASSRDGPLENEQFF.

The CDR3 reads CASSPGTSGLGEQFF. CDR3 DNA sequence: TGTGCCAGCAGTCCCGGGACTAGCGGTCTTGGTGAGCAGTTCTTC. The chain links TRBV6-2 or TRBV6-3 to TRBJ2-1, with TRBD2 identical over 11 bases. Germline assignment: CDR1 MNHEY and CDR2 SVGEGT. V dropped 5 bases and J dropped 9; count of bases not matched to a gene: 9. The CDR3 is 15 residues long.

The V call is TRBV28, the J call TRBJ1-5, with TRBD1 as a possible D gene (5 bases). Germline V gene data show CDR1 as MDHEN and CDR2 as SYDVKM. This CDR3 is 14 amino acids long. Trimming left V 6 bases short and J 6 bases short, with 15 bases between. This CDR3 reads CASRPGLLGQPQHF. The CDR3 region has the DNA TGTGCCAGCAGGCCGGGACTCTTGGGTCAGCCCCAGCATTTT.

V and J are TRBV7-9 and TRBJ2-7; the D call may be TRBD1 or TRBD2 (5 bases each). This CDR3 region has 14 residues. V dropped 5 bases and J dropped 3 bases, with 14 bases sitting between them. Germline V lookup: CDR1 SEHNR, CDR2 FQNEAQ (reference sequence). Here the CDR3 DNA reads TGTGCCAGCAGCCCGGACACTGGGGGCTACGAGCAGTACTTC. It codes for CASSPDTGGYEQYF.

The V and J genes are TRBV25-1 and TRBJ1-2; D perhaps matches TRBD1 (5 bases). The CDR3 is 13 residues long. Germline V gives CDR1 MGHDK, CDR2 SYGVNS. Deletions cut 3 bases from V and 4 bases from J, with 9 bases between. In nucleotides, the CDR3 is TGTGCCAGCAGTGAGGGGGGGAGCTATGGCTACACCTTC. Its translation: CASSEGGSYGYTF.

The chain employs TRBV11-2 and TRBJ2-4; 8 nucleotides line up with TRBD2. The end of the DNA fits TRBJ2-7 better, so the J call may be wrong. The CDR3 sequence is 14 residues long. Germline-derived CDR1 and CDR2 are SGHAT and FQNNGV. Here the CDR3 reads CASSGEREPYEQYF. CDR3 in DNA: TGTGCCAGCAGCGGCGAGCGGGAGCCCTACGAGCAGTACTTC.

The chain combines TRBV20-1 with TRBJ2-5, with unresolved D. This CDR3 has 13 residues. V was pared by 0 bases and J by 11 bases, with 16 bases between. Germline V gene lookup returns CDR1 DFQATT and CDR2 SNEGSKA (reference sequence). The CDR3 DNA follows: TGCAGTGCTAGAGATAGTTCTCACAATGAGCAGTACTTC. Translating it yields CSARDSSHNEQYF.